Each of the 22 T cell receptor beta chains below was sequenced from the same sample in a study of T-cell memory formation after mild COVID-19. Each CDR3 protein gets one entry after TCRdb re-called the 5' RACE reads with MiXCR. The profile covers 50,000 or so distinct CDR3 sequences, with over 9% appearing a single time and roughly 12% taken by the ten largest. Specimen: PBMCs or a T cell subset sorted from them (not recorded which). These receptors came from an adult woman who had mild COVID-19 (a few samples of this study predate the infection). Cell type and time point are not known.

This rearrangement joins TRBV6-6 to TRBJ1-1, with 8 bases aligning to TRBD1. The CDR3 is 16 residues long. Germline V gene data show CDR1 as MNHNY and CDR2 as SVGAGI (reference sequence). V lost 7 bases, J lost 4 bases, and 14 bases stayed unmatched. As DNA, the CDR3 is TGTGCCAGCACCAAACAGGGGGGTAGGGAAACCACTGAAGCTTTCTTT. Translating it yields CASTKQGGRETTEAFF.

This clonotype was detected only a few times. The chain couples TRBV20-1 to TRBJ2-1; D remains unclear. Germline CDR1 and CDR2: DFQATT and SNEGSKA (reference sequence). V dropped 0 bases and J dropped 10 bases, with 7 bases sitting between them. This CDR3 has 11 amino acids. CDR3 sequence reads: CSARDFPEQFF. In nucleotides, the CDR3 is TGCAGTGCTAGAGATTTCCCCGAGCAGTTCTTC.

By sample share, this clonotype is medium-sized (0.01 to 0.1%). The chain uses TRBV20-1 and TRBJ2-5; TRBD1 might be the D (5 bases). V was shortened by 1 base and J by 5 bases, with 17 bases between the two germline ends. Per the germline V gene, CDR1 is DFQATT and CDR2 is SNEGSKA (reference sequence). This CDR3 comprises 15 residues. In DNA form, the CDR3 reads TGCAGTGCTAGAGTCGTAGGGGCGGTTGCGGAGACCCAGTACTTC. Translating gives CSARVVGAVAETQYF.

This clonotype has a handful of counts. The rearrangement joins TRBV9 to TRBJ2-1; D remains unclear. V was trimmed by 2 bases and J by 1 base, leaving 16 bases between them. This CDR3 is 17 amino acids long. Germline V gene data show CDR1 as SGDLS and CDR2 as YYNGEE. The CDR3: CASSVTALLSSYNEQFF. DNA for the CDR3: TGTGCCAGCAGCGTCACCGCACTACTTTCTTCCTACAATGAGCAGTTCTTC.

Only a few counts were recorded for this clonotype. The chain combines TRBV5-1 with TRBJ2-7; D perhaps matches TRBD1 (5 bases). CDR1 is SGHRS and CDR2 is YFSETQ in the germline V gene. The CDR3 is 14 residues long. Trimming removed 1 base from V and 2 bases from J, with 10 bases in between. In DNA, the CDR3 is TGCGCCAGCAGCTTGCTTCAGGACACCTACGAGCAGTACTTC. Amino acids: CASSLLQDTYEQYF.

This clonotype was recorded a few times. The V call is TRBV6-2 or TRBV6-3, the J call TRBJ2-1; 8 positions agree with TRBD1. Germline trimming cut 7 bases from V and 6 bases from J; bases unmatched to any gene: 8. There are 14 residues in the CDR3. Germline-derived CDR1 and CDR2 are MNHEY and SVGEGT. The CDR3 region is CASIPGGLSNEQFF. CDR3 DNA sequence: TGTGCCAGCATCCCAGGGGGCCTTTCCAATGAGCAGTTCTTC.

The chain uses TRBV11-2 and TRBJ2-3; 8 bases align to TRBD1. Per the germline V gene, CDR1 is SGHAT and CDR2 is FQNNGV. The CDR3 runs 16 residues. V lost 1 base to trimming and J lost 4 bases; unmatched junction nucleotides: 7. CDR3 sequence reads: CASSLAWGQDPDTQYF. The CDR3, as DNA: TGTGCCAGCAGCTTAGCTTGGGGACAGGACCCAGATACGCAGTATTTT.

CDR3 sequence reads: CASSRTGDLGTEAFF. The CDR3 DNA is TGTGCCAGCAGCCGCACAGGGGACTTGGGCACTGAAGCTTTCTTT. The chain carries TRBV14 and TRBJ1-1, with 7 positions matching TRBD1. Germline assignment: CDR1 SGHDN and CDR2 FVKESK. The CDR3 is 15 residues long. With V trimmed by 4 bases and J by 4 bases, 9 bases remained unmatched. Full variable domain (remainder filled in from reference TRBV14 and TRBJ1-1): EAGVTQFPSHSVIEKGQTVTLRCDPISGHDNLYWYRRVMGKEIKFLLHFVKESKQDESGMPNNRFLAERTGGTYSTLKVQPAELEDSGVYFCASSRTGDLGTEAFFGQGTRLTVV.

This clonotype was recorded at least ten times. This chain joins TRBV11-3 and TRBJ2-7; D unclear. The V gene lost 4 bases and the J gene lost 2 bases, with 3 bases spanning the gap. CDR1 is SGHNT and CDR2 is YENEEA in the germline V gene. This CDR3 has 11 residues. The chain's CDR3 is CASSYTYEQYF. The CDR3 DNA reads as TGTGCCAGCAGCTACACCTACGAGCAGTACTTC. The full variable domain, in which reference TRBV11-3 and TRBJ2-7 provide the parts outside the CDR3, is EAGVVQSPRYKIIEKKQPVAFWCNPISGHNTLYWYLQNLGQGPELLIRYENEEAVDDSQLPKDRFSAERLKGVDSTLKIQPAELGDSAVYLCASSYTYEQYFGPGTRLTVT.

This clonotype was observed a few times. The rearrangement uses TRBV20-1 and TRBJ1-3; 8 positions agree with TRBD1. The CDR3 is 18 residues long. Germline assignment: CDR1 DFQATT and CDR2 SNEGSKA (reference sequence). Trimming removed 0 bases from V and 0 bases from J; junction bases left unmatched: 10. CDR3 amino acids: CSARDAKRTGSSGNTIYF. For the CDR3, the DNA is TGCAGTGCTAGAGATGCCAAAAGGACAGGGAGCTCTGGAAACACCATATATTTT.

This clonotype was seen more than once but under ten times. The chain combines TRBV7-2 with TRBJ2-5; D perhaps matches TRBD2 (7 bases). Germline CDR1 reads SGHTA; CDR2 reads FQGNSA. V lost 10 bases to trimming and J lost 6 bases, with 18 bases between them. This CDR3 is built from 13 residues. The CDR3: CATTGRGVQTQYF. The CDR3, as DNA: TGTGCCACGACAGGACGGGGGGTGCAGACCCAGTACTTC.

In this sample, this clonotype turned up once. The chain joins TRBV7-2 to TRBJ2-5; 7 positions agree with TRBD2. Looked up from germline, CDR1 is SGHTA and CDR2 is FQGNSA. The CDR3 extends over 16 amino acids. V shed 1 base and J 4 bases; nucleotides not matched to a gene: 9. CDR3 sequence reads: CASSLGVAGVGETQYF. For the CDR3, the DNA is TGTGCCAGCAGCTTAGGTGTGGCGGGAGTAGGAGAGACCCAGTACTTC.

This clonotype was detected ten times or more. This chain links TRBV20-1 with TRBJ2-2; D is unclear. Trimming removed 6 bases at V and 0 bases at J, with 8 bases between. There are 13 residues in the CDR3. Germline CDR1 reads DFQATT; CDR2 reads SNEGSKA (reference sequence). The CDR3 protein is CSAVWANTGELFF. The CDR3, as DNA: TGCAGTGCCGTGTGGGCGAACACCGGGGAGCTGTTTTTT.

The chain uses TRBV18 and TRBJ1-3; D may be TRBD1 (5 bases). There are 19 residues in the CDR3. Germline V lookup: CDR1 KGHSH, CDR2 LQKENI. Trimming pared 5 bases from V and 0 bases from J, leaving 23 bases between. CDR3 loop: CASSILTPDRPYSGNTIYF. CDR3 sequence (DNA): TGTGCCAGCTCAATCCTGACACCAGACAGACCCTACTCTGGAAACACCATATATTTT.

The chain is built from TRBV5-4 and TRBJ2-3, with D maybe TRBD2 (6 bases). The CDR3 runs to 14 residues. Trimming took off 1 base at V and 7 bases at J, with 13 bases between the two ends. In germline, CDR1 is SGHNT, CDR2 YYREEE (reference sequence). CDR3 DNA: TGTGCCAGCAGCTTGAGCGGGCCGAGAAATACGCAGTATTTT. It codes for CASSLSGPRNTQYF.

This clonotype was seen a few times. V usage is TRBV14 and J usage is TRBJ2-3, with 8 bases lining up with TRBD2. The CDR3 loop spans 15 amino acids. V was pared by 5 bases and J by 5 bases, with 9 bases of the junction left unmatched. The germline V gene encodes CDR1 SGHDN and CDR2 FVKESK. CDR3 bases: TGTGCCAGCAGCTGGAGCGGGAGCTTTGGAGATACGCAGTATTTT. Translating it yields CASSWSGSFGDTQYF.

The chain is built from TRBV7-7 and TRBJ2-6; D gene ambiguous. V gave up 5 bases and J gave up 0 bases, with 14 bases separating them. The CDR3 contains 17 residues. Looked up from germline, CDR1 is SSHAT and CDR2 is FNYEAQ (reference sequence). The CDR3 DNA follows: TGTGCCAGCAGCCCCCTCCGGTTCCGCTCTGGGGCCAACGTCCTGACTTTC. As protein: CASSPLRFRSGANVLTF.

This chain's CDR3 is CSARAGTGVGAYGYTF. In DNA form, the CDR3 reads TGCAGTGCTAGAGCCGGGACAGGGGTGGGGGCCTATGGCTACACCTTC. The chain is built from TRBV20-1 and TRBJ1-2, with 10 bases matching TRBD1. V trimming: 1 base; J trimming: 4 bases; junction bases outside the gene matches: 9. Germline V gene data show CDR1 as DFQATT and CDR2 as SNEGSKA (reference sequence). The CDR3 runs to 16 residues.

This clonotype was picked up many times. The chain is built from TRBV12-3 or TRBV12-4 and TRBJ2-5, with 14 bases aligning to TRBD2. V lost 7 bases and J lost 7; bases outside the gene matches: 8. This CDR3 comprises 15 residues. CDR3 amino acids: CASTGTSGSSGTQYF. The CDR3, as DNA: TGTGCCAGCACGGGGACTAGCGGGAGTTCGGGGACCCAGTACTTC.

CDR3 residues: CASSLGGGTGNTIYF. CDR3 sequence (DNA): TGTGCCAGCAGCTTAGGAGGGGGGACTGGAAACACCATATATTTT. This chain joins TRBV7-6 and TRBJ1-3; weak D call: TRBD1 (6 bases). The V end was cut by 1 base, the J end by 2 bases, with 9 bases between. The CDR3 has 15 amino acids. Germline loops: CDR1 SGHVS, CDR2 FNYEAQ.

This clonotype was counted between two and nine times. The chain joins TRBV19 to TRBJ2-7, with D possibly matching TRBD2 (6 bases). The CDR3 sequence is 15 residues long. The ends were cut back, 4 bases at V and 7 bases at J, with 20 bases in the middle. CDR1 is LNHDA, CDR2 SQIVND, per germline (reference sequence). This CDR3 reads CASSNLEGQSEEQYF. The CDR3 bases are TGTGCCAGTAGTAATTTGGAGGGGCAAAGCGAGGAGCAGTACTTC.

This clonotype has ten or more counts. DNA of the CDR3: TGTGCCAGCAGCACCGGGACAGCACAAGAGACCCAGTACTTC. Translated, it gives CASSTGTAQETQYF. The V gene is TRBV5-4, the J gene TRBJ2-5; 7 bases map to TRBD1. CDR3 length equals 14 residues. Germline CDR1 SGHNT, CDR2 YYREEE (reference sequence). Trimming took 4 bases from V and 2 from J; bases not matched to a gene: 5. The variable domain in full, completed from reference TRBV5-4 and TRBJ2-5, reads ETGVTQSPTHLIKTRGQQVTLRCSSQSGHNTVSWYQQALGQGPQFIFQYYREEENGRGNFPPRFSGLQFPNYSSELNVNALELDDSALYLCASSTGTAQETQYFGPGTRLLVL.